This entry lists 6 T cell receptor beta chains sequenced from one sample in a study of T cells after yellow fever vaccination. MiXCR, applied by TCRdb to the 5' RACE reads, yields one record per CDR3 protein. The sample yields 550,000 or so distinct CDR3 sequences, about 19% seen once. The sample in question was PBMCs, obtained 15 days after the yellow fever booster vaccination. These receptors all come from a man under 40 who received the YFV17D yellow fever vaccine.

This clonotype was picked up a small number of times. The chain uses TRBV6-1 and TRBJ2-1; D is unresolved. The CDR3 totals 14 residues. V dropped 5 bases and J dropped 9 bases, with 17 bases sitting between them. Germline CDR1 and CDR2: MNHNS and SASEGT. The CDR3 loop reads CASSPTGSRSEQFF. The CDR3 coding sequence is TGTGCCAGCAGTCCGACCGGATCCCGCAGTGAGCAGTTCTTC.

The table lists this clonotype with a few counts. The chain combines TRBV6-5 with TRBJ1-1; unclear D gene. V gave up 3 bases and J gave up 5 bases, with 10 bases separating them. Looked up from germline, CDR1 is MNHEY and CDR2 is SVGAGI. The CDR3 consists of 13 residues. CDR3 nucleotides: TGTGCCAGCAGTTATGAACATCTTACTGAAGCTTTCTTT. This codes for CASSYEHLTEAFF.

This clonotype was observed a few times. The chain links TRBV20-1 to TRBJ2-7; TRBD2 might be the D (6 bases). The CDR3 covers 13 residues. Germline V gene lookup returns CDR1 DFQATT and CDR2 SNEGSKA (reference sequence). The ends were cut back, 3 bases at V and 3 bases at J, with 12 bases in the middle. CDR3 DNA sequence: TGCAGTGCTAGGAGGTTTAGCGGCTACGAGCAGTACTTC. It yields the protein CSARRFSGYEQYF.

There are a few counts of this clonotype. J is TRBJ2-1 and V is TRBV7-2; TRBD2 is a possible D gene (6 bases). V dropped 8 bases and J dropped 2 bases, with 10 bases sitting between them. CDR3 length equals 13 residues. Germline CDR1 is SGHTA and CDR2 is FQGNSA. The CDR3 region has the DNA TGTGCCAGCCAGCGGGCGACCTACAATGAGCAGTTCTTC. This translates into CASQRATYNEQFF.

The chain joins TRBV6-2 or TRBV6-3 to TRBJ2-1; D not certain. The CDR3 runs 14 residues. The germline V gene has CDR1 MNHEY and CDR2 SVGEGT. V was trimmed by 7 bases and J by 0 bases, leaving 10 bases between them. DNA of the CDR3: TGTGCCAGCAAGAGCGAGAGCTCCTACAATGAGCAGTTCTTC. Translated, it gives CASKSESSYNEQFF.

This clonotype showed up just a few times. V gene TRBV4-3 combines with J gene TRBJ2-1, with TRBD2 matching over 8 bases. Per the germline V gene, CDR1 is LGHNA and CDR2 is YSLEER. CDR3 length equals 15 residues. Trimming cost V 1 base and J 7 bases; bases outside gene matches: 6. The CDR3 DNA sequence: TGCGCCAGCAGCCAAGGAAAGCGGGGGTTTAATGAGCAGTTCTTC. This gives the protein CASSQGKRGFNEQFF.